These 32 T cell receptor beta chains were all obtained from the same sample, sequenced in a study of blood T cell repertoires in COVID-19. The repertoire was sequenced with immunoSEQ multiplex PCR; TCRdb's copy has only in-frame clones and lacks some. Seen here are under 150,000 clones, 80% observed once, and the top ten hold approximately 13%. Sequenced: peripheral blood. The receptors originated from a man aged 55 to 70 with active or convalescent COVID-19.

This clone was picked up a small number of times. V is TRBV6-6 and J is TRBJ1-4, with D uncertain. This CDR3 contains 13 residues. CDR1 is MNHNY and CDR2 is SVGAGI in the germline V gene (reference sequence). V was clipped by 2 bases and J by 8 bases, with 9 bases between them. This CDR3 is CASSYRPEEKLFF. As DNA, the CDR3 is TGTGCCAGCAGTTACAGGCCGGAGGAAAAACTGTTTTTT.

In DNA, the CDR3 is TGTGCCAGCGGCCAGGCTATTGGAAACACCATATATTTT. Its protein is CASGQAIGNTIYF. The chain uses TRBV6-5 and TRBJ1-3; no reliable D call. The CDR3 length is 13 residues. Germline values: CDR1 MNHEY, CDR2 SVGAGI. With 8 bases removed from V and 3 bases from J, the gap between germline ends came to 11 bases.

The V gene is TRBV11-3, the J gene TRBJ2-1; perhaps TRBD1 as D (6 bases). The CDR3 has 16 residues. V was shortened by 1 base and J by 8 bases, with 18 bases between the two germline ends. Germline assignment: CDR1 SGHNT and CDR2 YENEEA. The CDR3 bases are TGTGCCAGCAGCTTAGGCTTCATACAGGGATCGGATGAGCAGTTCTTC. This translates into CASSLGFIQGSDEQFF.

This sequence joins TRBV19 and TRBJ1-4; D perhaps matches TRBD1 (5 bases). CDR3 length equals 13 residues. Germline V gene lookup returns CDR1 LNHDA and CDR2 SQIVND (reference sequence). Trimming shortened V by 8 bases and J by 3 bases, and 10 bases separated the two germline ends. DNA of the CDR3: TGTGCCAGTGCGTCGGGGGCTAATGAAAAACTGTTTTTT. Protein sequence: CASASGANEKLFF.

CDR3 residues: CASSLPKNYGYTF. The CDR3 nucleotides are TGTGCCAGCAGTCTGCCTAAAAACTATGGCTACACCTTC. The chain uses TRBV28 and TRBJ1-2; no reliable D call. Germline values: CDR1 MDHEN, CDR2 SYDVKM. With 5 bases removed from V and 2 bases from J, the gap between germline ends came to 9 bases. The CDR3 totals 13 residues.

The gene calls are TRBV4-2 and TRBJ1-2; D remains unclear. The CDR3 is 15 amino acids. Trimming took off 0 bases at V and 6 bases at J, with 14 bases between the two ends. Germline V gene sequence: CDR1 LGHNA, CDR2 YNFKEQ. The CDR3 sequence: CASSQEAGIRDGYTF. The CDR3 region has the DNA TGTGCCAGCAGCCAAGAGGCCGGGATTAGGGATGGCTACACCTTC.

The V gene is TRBV9, the J gene TRBJ2-3; 10 positions agree with TRBD2. The CDR3 is made up of 21 amino acids. In germline, CDR1 is SGDLS, CDR2 YYNGEE. J was trimmed by 0 bases and V by 4 bases; bases with no gene match: 20. CDR3 residues: CASSSRASSGRARYSTDTQYF. The CDR3 nucleotides are TGTGCCAGCAGCTCAAGGGCGTCGAGCGGGAGGGCCCGATATAGCACAGATACGCAGTATTTT.

This clone turned up a few times. Distinct nucleotide sequences in the sample also encode this CDR3. The chain uses TRBV5-1 and TRBJ2-7, with TRBD1 matching over 7 bases. With V trimmed by 0 bases and J by 0 bases, 3 bases remained unmatched. CDR1 is SGHRS and CDR2 is YFSETQ in the germline V gene. The CDR3 covers 15 residues. The CDR3 spells CASSLGQGFSYEQYF. CDR3 coding DNA: TGCGCCAGCAGCTTGGGACAGGGTTTCTCCTACGAGCAGTACTTC.

The CDR3 nucleotides are TGTGCCAGCAGCCTAGGTTGGGCGACAGGGGGAGGGGGCGAGACCCAGTACTTC. It translates to CASSLGWATGGGGETQYF. The chain combines TRBV7-2 with TRBJ2-5; the match to TRBD1 covers 9 bases. With V trimmed by 5 bases and J by 5 bases, 18 bases remained unmatched. Germline-derived CDR1 and CDR2 are SGHTA and FQGNSA. This CDR3 has 18 amino acids.

V usage is TRBV6-5 and J usage is TRBJ2-7, with 11 bases that match TRBD2. With 4 bases clipped from V and 5 bases from J, the junction kept 10 bases outside the gene matches. The CDR3 has 16 residues. Germline V gene lookup returns CDR1 MNHEY and CDR2 SVGAGI. CDR3 nucleotides: TGTGCCAGCAGTTGGGGATTGCAACTAGCGGGAGACGAGCAGTACTTC. The encoded protein is CASSWGLQLAGDEQYF.

This clone turned up a few times. The genes are TRBV3-1 (or the pseudogene TRBV3-2) and TRBJ1-5, with a weak D call TRBD1 (5 bases). Per germline, CDR1 LGHDT and CDR2 YNNKEL (reference sequence). Trimming removed 4 bases from V and 7 bases from J, with 11 bases in between. This CDR3 region has 13 residues. The CDR3 DNA is TGTGCCAGCAGCCCCGGTCAGGGCCAGCCCCAGCATTTT. Translated: CASSPGQGQPQHF.

This rearrangement joins TRBV5-5 to TRBJ2-7; the D gene is possibly TRBD2 (6 bases). The CDR3 has 13 amino acids. Trimming removed 2 bases from V and 6 bases from J, with 12 bases in between. Germline V gene data show CDR1 as SGHKS and CDR2 as YYEKEE (reference sequence). CDR3 in amino acids: CASSFPGDPEQYF. CDR3 nucleotides: TGTGCCAGCAGCTTTCCGGGAGATCCCGAGCAGTACTTC.

The chain uses TRBV7-8 and TRBJ2-4, with a tentative D call TRBD2 (5 bases). CDR3 length equals 15 residues. Per the germline V gene, CDR1 is SGHVS and CDR2 is FQNEAQ. The V and J ends lost 3 bases and 2 bases respectively, with 11 bases between them. The CDR3 loop is CASSFSRRTKNIQYF. CDR3 coding DNA: TGTGCCAGCAGCTTTAGCCGGAGGACCAAAAACATTCAGTACTTC.

The chain couples TRBV2 to TRBJ1-1; tentatively, D is TRBD1 (5 bases). The CDR3 is 15 residues long. V lost 4 bases to trimming and J lost 4 bases, with 16 bases between them. Looked up from germline, CDR1 is SNHLY and CDR2 is FYNNEI. CDR3: CASSGYRLESTEAFF. In nucleotides, the CDR3 is TGTGCCAGCAGTGGTTACAGGTTAGAGAGCACTGAAGCTTTCTTT.

This clone appeared a few times. The chain recombines TRBV7-2 with TRBJ1-5; TRBD1 agrees at 7 bases. Germline trimming cut 5 bases from V and 6 bases from J; bases unmatched to any gene: 7. This CDR3 contains 14 residues. From germline, CDR1 is SGHTA and CDR2 FQGNSA. The CDR3 nucleotides are TGTGCCAGCAGCCCAGACAGGGTAGGTCAGCCCCAGCATTTT. Protein: CASSPDRVGQPQHF.

A note on this clone: Other DNA sequences of this sample code for an identical CDR3. This chain links TRBV7-2 with TRBJ1-2, with D maybe TRBD1 (6 bases). CDR3 size: 13 residues. Germline CDR1 reads SGHTA; CDR2 reads FQGNSA. V lost 5 bases and J lost 7, with 14 bases in between. CDR3 sequence (DNA): TGTGCCAGCAGCCTGGGGGGGGCGGGTGGCTACACCTTC. Amino acids: CASSLGGAGGYTF.

CDR3 sequence (DNA): TGTGCCAGCAGCCCCAAAAGTAGCGGGAGTTACTACGAGCAGTACTTC. Translating gives CASSPKSSGSYYEQYF. The gene calls are TRBV5-4 and TRBJ2-7; 9 positions agree with TRBD2. Per germline, CDR1 SGHNT and CDR2 YYREEE (reference sequence). The CDR3 is 16 amino acids. V was pared by 4 bases and J by 3 bases, with 11 bases of the junction left unmatched.

The V call is TRBV5-1, the J call TRBJ1-2; D is unclear. The V gene lost 2 bases and the J gene lost 2 bases, with 10 bases spanning the gap. The CDR3 consists of 14 residues. CDR1 SGHRS and CDR2 YFSETQ come from the germline V gene. The CDR3: CASSFSDLNYGYTF. CDR3 DNA: TGCGCCAGCAGCTTCTCGGACTTAAACTATGGCTACACCTTC.

This clone showed up just a few times. The V and J genes are TRBV5-1 and TRBJ2-1, with D maybe TRBD2 (6 bases). V lost 0 bases, J lost 9 bases, and 16 bases lay in between. Germline loops: CDR1 SGHRS, CDR2 YFSETQ. The CDR3 contains 15 residues. The CDR3 bases are TGCGCCAGCAGCTTGGTAGGCGGGATAGGTGGTGAGCAGTTCTTC. Its translation is CASSLVGGIGGEQFF. Full variable domain (rest looked up from reference TRBV5-1 and TRBJ2-1): KAGVTQTPRYLIKTRGQQVTLSCSPISGHRSVSWYQQTPGQGLQFLFEYFSETQRNKGNFPGRFSGRQFSNSRSEMNVSTLELGDSALYLCASSLVGGIGGEQFFGPGTRLTVL.

The genes are TRBV7-9 and TRBJ2-2, with 7 bases fitting TRBD2. The V and J ends lost 5 bases and 4 bases, in that order; junction bases with no gene match: 13. Germline CDR1 and CDR2: SEHNR and FQNEAQ (reference sequence). The CDR3 runs 17 residues. The CDR3 DNA sequence: TGTGCCAGCAGCACCCAATCTAGCGGTAGTTTCACCGGGGAGCTGTTTTTT. This sequence encodes CASSTQSSGSFTGELFF.

The V and J genes are TRBV6-5 and TRBJ1-1; the match to TRBD1 covers 9 bases. J was trimmed by 3 bases and V by 7 bases; bases with no gene match: 9. CDR3 length equals 15 residues. Germline-derived CDR1 and CDR2 are MNHEY and SVGAGI. CDR3 nucleotide sequence: TGTGCCAGCAAACCAACCGGGACAGGGCACACTGAAGCTTTCTTT. Protein sequence: CASKPTGTGHTEAFF.

The CDR3 DNA sequence: TGTGCCAGCAGAAGGGGGGGGAACACTGAAGCTTTCTTT. The encoded protein is CASRRGGNTEAFF. The rearrangement uses TRBV25-1 and TRBJ1-1, with a weak D call TRBD1 (6 bases). V was shortened by 6 bases and J by 1 base, with 9 bases between the two germline ends. This CDR3 spans 13 amino acids. Germline assignment: CDR1 MGHDK and CDR2 SYGVNS.

This clone was counted once. The chain carries TRBV6-1 and TRBJ2-3, with D possibly matching TRBD2 (5 bases). The CDR3 is made up of 15 amino acids. V dropped 0 bases and J dropped 4 bases, with 11 bases sitting between them. CDR1 is MNHNS and CDR2 is SASEGT in the germline V gene. The CDR3 loop is CASSEAQRRADTQYF. In DNA form, the CDR3 reads TGTGCCAGCAGTGAAGCGCAGCGGCGGGCAGATACGCAGTATTTT.

The genes are TRBV5-4 and TRBJ2-3; no clear D. V lost 1 base, J lost 4 bases, and 13 bases lay in between. Per germline, CDR1 SGHNT and CDR2 YYREEE (reference sequence). This CDR3 contains 15 residues. CDR3 sequence reads: CASSLRQVGPDTQYF. The CDR3, as DNA: TGTGCCAGCAGCTTGCGGCAGGTTGGTCCAGATACGCAGTATTTT.

The chain recombines TRBV28 with TRBJ1-5; 8 bases map to TRBD1. The germline CDR1 and CDR2 sequences are MDHEN and SYDVKM. The V segment lost 6 bases and the J segment 7 bases; nucleotides outside the gene matches: 11. The CDR3 spans 15 residues. The CDR3 DNA is TGTGCCAGCAGGCAAAGGACAGGGTCGGGGCAGCCCCAGCATTTT. It is translated as CASRQRTGSGQPQHF. The whole variable domain, filled in from reference TRBV28 and TRBJ1-5, reads DVKVTQSSRYLVKRTGEKVFLECVQDMDHENMFWYRQDPGLGLRLIYFSYDVKMKEKGDIPEGYSVSREKKERFSLILESASTNQTSMYLCASRQRTGSGQPQHFGDGTRLSIL.

V usage is TRBV19 and J usage is TRBJ2-7, with 8 positions matching TRBD1. The J segment lost 5 bases and the V segment lost 5 bases, leaving 8 bases of the junction unmatched. Germline values: CDR1 LNHDA, CDR2 SQIVND (reference sequence). The CDR3 is 14 amino acids. CDR3 protein: CASSPTGELDEQYF. CDR3 bases: TGTGCCAGTAGTCCGACAGGGGAATTAGACGAGCAGTACTTC.

For this clone: This sample also contains other DNA sequences that code for the same CDR3. J is TRBJ1-5 and V is TRBV7-2; maybe TRBD1 (6 bases). CDR1 SGHTA and CDR2 FQGNSA come from the germline V gene. Between the trimmed V and J ends, which lost 5 bases and 2 bases, there was a span of 10 bases. The CDR3 consists of 14 residues. The CDR3 sequence: CASSPDSRNQPQHF. CDR3 nucleotides: TGTGCCAGCAGCCCGGACAGCCGCAATCAGCCCCAGCATTTT.

In the case of this clone: This CDR3 is also generated by other DNA sequences in the sample. The V call is TRBV6-4, the J call TRBJ2-1; D not resolved. The germline gives CDR1 MRHNA, CDR2 SNTAGT. The CDR3 covers 13 residues. V lost 0 bases, J lost 3 bases, and 3 bases lay in between. The CDR3 here is CASSDSLYNEQFF. The CDR3 region has the DNA TGTGCCAGCAGTGACTCTCTCTACAATGAGCAGTTCTTC.

The chain employs TRBV5-5 and TRBJ1-6; D may be TRBD1 (6 bases). Germline lookup yields CDR1 SGHKS and CDR2 YYEKEE (reference sequence). Trimming shortened V by 3 bases and J by 2 bases, and 15 bases separated the two germline ends. The CDR3 covers 17 residues. CDR3 sequence: CASSYGTLDPYNSPLHF. The CDR3 DNA follows: TGTGCCAGCAGCTATGGGACACTCGACCCCTATAATTCACCCCTCCACTTT.

This clone was seen once. V and J are TRBV12-3 or TRBV12-4 and TRBJ2-7, with D perhaps TRBD1 (6 bases). The germline V and J ends were trimmed by 6 bases and 0 bases, with 9 bases remaining between them. The CDR3 sequence is 13 residues long. The DNA for the CDR3 is TGTGCCAGCAGGAGGGGGAGCTCCTACGAGCAGTACTTC. It translates to CASRRGSSYEQYF.

This chain connects TRBV20-1 to TRBJ2-7; 10 bases match TRBD2. CDR1 and CDR2 from the germline V gene are DFQATT and SNEGSKA (reference sequence). There are 15 residues in the CDR3. V was pared by 3 bases and J by 1 base, with 6 bases of the junction left unmatched. The chain's CDR3 is CSASPSGSSSYEQYF. The CDR3 DNA reads as TGCAGTGCTAGTCCTAGCGGGAGTTCATCCTACGAGCAGTACTTC.

The gene calls are TRBV27 and TRBJ2-5; D is perhaps TRBD1 (6 bases). CDR3 length: 14 residues. The V end lost 5 bases, the J end lost 3 bases, and 13 bases lay between the germline ends. In germline, CDR1 is MNHEY, CDR2 SMNVEV (reference sequence). CDR3 region: CASSTAAGEETQYF. In DNA form, the CDR3 reads TGTGCCAGCAGTACCGCCGCAGGGGAAGAGACCCAGTACTTC.